These T cell receptor beta chains were read from a single sample in a study of blood T cell repertoires in COVID-19. Assay used: immunoSEQ multiplex PCR; TCRdb lists only in-frame clones, some missing. The sample shows about 280,000 clones, roughly 88% of them seen only once. Sequencing was carried out using peripheral blood. The receptors were sampled from a young man with active or convalescent COVID-19. Both conserved end residues are part of each CDR3. Fields, in order: clone size, D gene, CDR3 length, J gene, V gene, CDR3 protein, CDR3 DNA. The D gene is left open where the match is weak. The size entry is marked missing in some rows and otherwise reads once, few, many or a size class.

abundance: .; d_gene: TRBD1; len: 16; j_gene: TRBJ2-2; v_gene: TRBV9; CDR3aa: CASSETGTGGTGELFF; CDR3nt: TGTGCCAGCAGCGAGACCGGGACAGGGGGCACCGGGGAGCTGTTTTTT
abundance: .; d_gene: TRBD2; len: 17; j_gene: TRBJ2-3; v_gene: TRBV6-4; CDR3aa: CASSDAPTSGGTDTQYF; CDR3nt: TGTGCCAGCAGTGACGCCCCTACTAGCGGGGGCACAGATACGCAGTATTTT
abundance: .; d_gene: TRBD2; len: 16; j_gene: TRBJ2-2; v_gene: TRBV3-1/TRBV3-2; CDR3aa: CASSPLKRGGTGELFF; CDR3nt: TGTGCCAGCAGCCCCCTGAAGCGGGGTGGCACCGGGGAGCTGTTTTTT
abundance: once; d_gene: .; len: 15; j_gene: TRBJ2-1; v_gene: TRBV4-1; CDR3aa: CASSQIIGENNEQFF; CDR3nt: TGCGCCAGCAGCCAAATCATCGGGGAAAACAATGAGCAGTTCTTC
abundance: .; d_gene: TRBD1; len: 14; j_gene: TRBJ2-1; v_gene: TRBV5-1; CDR3aa: CASSFGTGYNEQFF; CDR3nt: TGCGCCAGCAGCTTCGGGACAGGGTACAATGAGCAGTTCTTC
abundance: few; d_gene: TRBD2; len: 15; j_gene: TRBJ2-5; v_gene: TRBV6-2/TRBV6-3; CDR3aa: CASSYFLTSEGTQYF; CDR3nt: TGTGCCAGCAGTTACTTTTTGACTAGCGAGGGGACCCAGTACTTC
abundance: .; d_gene: .; len: 16; j_gene: TRBJ2-7; v_gene: TRBV4-3; CDR3aa: CASSQDRTPSGHEQYF; CDR3nt: TGCGCCAGCAGCCAAGATAGGACACCATCTGGCCACGAGCAGTACTTC
abundance: .; d_gene: .; len: 16; j_gene: TRBJ2-2; v_gene: TRBV4-3; CDR3aa: CASSQETADDTGELFF; CDR3nt: TGCGCCAGCAGCCAAGAAACAGCGGACGACACCGGGGAGCTGTTTTTT
abundance: .; d_gene: TRBD2; len: 15; j_gene: TRBJ2-7; v_gene: TRBV5-1; CDR3aa: CASSLDRGGAYEQYF; CDR3nt: TGCGCCAGCAGCTTGGATCGCGGGGGGGCCTACGAGCAGTACTTC
abundance: few; d_gene: TRBD1; len: 15; j_gene: TRBJ1-5; v_gene: TRBV19; CDR3aa: CASSIGQGGNQPQHF; CDR3nt: TGTGCCAGTAGTATAGGGCAGGGGGGAAATCAGCCCCAGCATTTT
abundance: once; d_gene: .; len: 16; j_gene: TRBJ2-1; v_gene: TRBV9; CDR3aa: CASSRSSGDLVNEQFF; CDR3nt: TGTGCCAGCAGCCGAAGCTCAGGGGACCTTGTGAATGAGCAGTTCTTC
abundance: .; d_gene: .; len: 15; j_gene: TRBJ1-5; v_gene: TRBV19; CDR3aa: CASSMGPAGNQPQHF; CDR3nt: TGTGCCAGTAGTATGGGGCCCGCAGGCAATCAGCCCCAGCATTTT
abundance: .; d_gene: .; len: 15; j_gene: TRBJ1-2; v_gene: TRBV19; CDR3aa: CASSISSDSYYGYTF; CDR3nt: TGTGCCAGCTCCATCAGTTCGGACAGCTACTATGGCTACACCTTC
abundance: .; d_gene: TRBD2; len: 16; j_gene: TRBJ2-1; v_gene: TRBV5-5; CDR3aa: CASSRSTSGGYNEQFF; CDR3nt: TGTGCCAGCAGCAGGTCGACTAGCGGGGGGTACAATGAGCAGTTCTTC
abundance: .; d_gene: .; len: 16; j_gene: TRBJ1-1; v_gene: TRBV4-1; CDR3aa: CASSQDLLEENTEAFF; CDR3nt: TGCGCCAGCAGCCAAGATCTTCTAGAAGAGAACACTGAAGCTTTCTTT
abundance: few; d_gene: .; len: 13; j_gene: TRBJ2-3; v_gene: TRBV3-1/TRBV3-2; CDR3aa: CASTHRGTDTQYF; CDR3nt: TGTGCCAGCACCCACCGGGGCACAGATACGCAGTATTTT
abundance: .; d_gene: TRBD2; len: 14; j_gene: TRBJ2-1; v_gene: TRBV19; CDR3aa: CASRNAGGLNEQFF; CDR3nt: TGTGCCAGTAGAAACGCGGGGGGGCTCAATGAGCAGTTCTTC
abundance: .; d_gene: .; len: 15; j_gene: TRBJ1-5; v_gene: TRBV10-3; CDR3aa: CAISERGGSNQPQHF; CDR3nt: TGTGCCATCAGTGAGAGGGGAGGTAGCAATCAGCCCCAGCATTTT
abundance: .; d_gene: .; len: 15; j_gene: TRBJ1-2; v_gene: TRBV7-5; CDR3aa: CARSCFSRGRNGYTF; CDR3nt: TGTGCCAGAAGCTGCTTTAGCAGGGGTAGGAATGGCTACACCTTC
abundance: .; d_gene: .; len: 16; j_gene: TRBJ2-3; v_gene: TRBV12-5; CDR3aa: CASGLVVSRGADTQYF; CDR3nt: TGTGCTAGTGGTTTGGTAGTTAGCAGGGGCGCAGATACGCAGTATTTT
abundance: .; d_gene: TRBD1; len: 17; j_gene: TRBJ1-4; v_gene: TRBV27; CDR3aa: CASRRPRTGAVSEKLFF; CDR3nt: TGTGCCAGCAGACGACCAAGGACAGGGGCGGTTAGTGAAAAACTGTTTTTT
abundance: .; d_gene: TRBD2; len: 19; j_gene: TRBJ2-3; v_gene: TRBV9; CDR3aa: CASSDSNRTSGGHTDTQYF; CDR3nt: TGTGCCAGCAGCGACTCCAATAGGACTAGCGGTGGGCACACAGATACGCAGTATTTT
abundance: .; d_gene: TRBD2; len: 17; j_gene: TRBJ2-7; v_gene: TRBV4-3; CDR3aa: CASSQELAGRSSYEQYF; CDR3nt: TGCGCCAGCAGCCAAGAGCTAGCGGGGCGGAGCTCCTACGAGCAGTACTTC
abundance: .; d_gene: TRBD1; len: 15; j_gene: TRBJ1-5; v_gene: TRBV7-6; CDR3aa: CASSSVRDRGQPQHF; CDR3nt: TGTGCCAGCAGCTCGGTCCGGGACAGGGGTCAGCCCCAGCATTTT
abundance: .; d_gene: .; len: 13; j_gene: TRBJ2-3; v_gene: TRBV27; CDR3aa: CASRASSTDTQYF; CDR3nt: TGTGCCAGCAGGGCTAGTTCCACAGATACGCAGTATTTT
abundance: few; d_gene: .; len: 14; j_gene: TRBJ2-2; v_gene: TRBV7-3; CDR3aa: CASSYSPLTGELFF; CDR3nt: TGTGCCAGCAGCTACAGCCCATTGACCGGGGAGCTGTTTTTT
abundance: .; d_gene: .; len: 15; j_gene: TRBJ1-3; v_gene: TRBV4-2; CDR3aa: CASSQEQSSGNTIYF; CDR3nt: TGTGCCAGCAGCCAAGAACAGAGCTCTGGAAACACCATATATTTT
abundance: .; d_gene: TRBD1; len: 16; j_gene: TRBJ2-5; v_gene: TRBV7-2; CDR3aa: CASSLLTGGIGETQYF; CDR3nt: TGTGCCAGCAGCTTATTAACAGGGGGTATTGGGGAGACCCAGTACTTC
abundance: .; d_gene: .; len: 14; j_gene: TRBJ1-6; v_gene: TRBV9; CDR3aa: CASSVAGASSPLHF; CDR3nt: TGTGCCAGCAGCGTGGCAGGGGCATCTTCACCCCTCCACTTT
abundance: few; d_gene: TRBD1; len: 19; j_gene: TRBJ1-3; v_gene: TRBV11-2; CDR3aa: CASSLSGRGLLRVGNTIYF; CDR3nt: TGTGCCAGCAGCTTATCCGGCAGGGGGCTCCTAAGAGTTGGAAACACCATATATTTT
abundance: .; d_gene: .; len: 14; j_gene: TRBJ1-5; v_gene: TRBV27; CDR3aa: CASRVGGSNQPQHF; CDR3nt: TGTGCCAGCAGAGTGGGGGGAAGCAATCAGCCCCAGCATTTT
abundance: .; d_gene: TRBD2; len: 16; j_gene: TRBJ2-7; v_gene: TRBV10-2; CDR3aa: CASSEQTSGGPGEQYF; CDR3nt: TGCGCCAGCAGTGAGCAGACTAGCGGGGGCCCAGGGGAGCAGTACTTC
abundance: .; d_gene: .; len: 11; j_gene: TRBJ2-1; v_gene: TRBV20-1; CDR3aa: CSAILDYEQFF; CDR3nt: TGCAGTGCTATACTAGACTATGAGCAGTTCTTC
abundance: .; d_gene: TRBD2; len: 17; j_gene: TRBJ2-7; v_gene: TRBV11-2; CDR3aa: CASSPMGGVHQSYEQYF; CDR3nt: TGTGCCAGCAGCCCCATGGGAGGGGTTCATCAGTCCTACGAGCAGTACTTC
abundance: .; d_gene: .; len: 17; j_gene: TRBJ2-3; v_gene: TRBV9; CDR3aa: CASSVDLGAGYTDTQYF; CDR3nt: TGTGCCAGCAGCGTAGACCTGGGGGCAGGTTACACAGATACGCAGTATTTT
abundance: .; d_gene: TRBD1; len: 16; j_gene: TRBJ1-5; v_gene: TRBV10-3; CDR3aa: CAISEADRGRNQPQHF; CDR3nt: TGTGCCATCAGTGAGGCTGACAGGGGGAGGAATCAGCCCCAGCATTTT
abundance: .; d_gene: TRBD2; len: 15; j_gene: TRBJ2-1; v_gene: TRBV27; CDR3aa: CASRLASSSYNEQFF; CDR3nt: TGTGCCAGCAGACTAGCGTCGAGCTCCTACAATGAGCAGTTCTTC
abundance: .; d_gene: TRBD1; len: 15; j_gene: TRBJ2-5; v_gene: TRBV11-2; CDR3aa: CASSLLRDREETQYF; CDR3nt: TGTGCCAGCAGCTTGCTACGGGACAGAGAAGAGACCCAGTACTTC
abundance: .; d_gene: TRBD1; len: 13; j_gene: TRBJ1-3; v_gene: TRBV7-9; CDR3aa: CASSQGQGNTIYF; CDR3nt: TGTGCCAGCAGCCAGGGACAGGGGAACACCATATATTTT
abundance: .; d_gene: .; len: 14; j_gene: TRBJ1-4; v_gene: TRBV19; CDR3aa: CASKEDSPNEKLFF; CDR3nt: TGTGCCAGTAAGGAGGACAGCCCTAATGAAAAACTGTTTTTT
abundance: .; d_gene: TRBD2; len: 13; j_gene: TRBJ2-3; v_gene: TRBV29-1; CDR3aa: CSVTGGDMNTQYF; CDR3nt: TGCAGCGTCACGGGGGGAGACATGAATACGCAGTATTTT
abundance: .; d_gene: .; len: 13; j_gene: TRBJ1-1; v_gene: TRBV29-1; CDR3aa: CSVAAVSDTEAFF; CDR3nt: TGCAGCGTTGCTGCGGTATCTGACACTGAAGCTTTCTTT
abundance: .; d_gene: TRBD2; len: 14; j_gene: TRBJ2-3; v_gene: TRBV11-3; CDR3aa: CASSPSGAADTQYF; CDR3nt: TGTGCCAGCAGCCCCAGCGGGGCCGCAGATACGCAGTATTTT
abundance: .; d_gene: .; len: 13; j_gene: TRBJ2-7; v_gene: TRBV4-1; CDR3aa: CASSQTGGRVQYF; CDR3nt: TGCGCCAGCAGCCAAACTGGGGGCAGAGTACAGTACTTC
abundance: .; d_gene: .; len: 14; j_gene: TRBJ1-3; v_gene: TRBV11-2; CDR3aa: CASSLIFSGNTIYF; CDR3nt: TGTGCCAGCAGCTTAATCTTCTCTGGAAACACCATATATTTT
abundance: .; d_gene: TRBD2; len: 14; j_gene: TRBJ2-7; v_gene: TRBV27; CDR3aa: CASSLLAGVNEQYF; CDR3nt: TGTGCCAGCAGTCTACTAGCGGGTGTAAATGAGCAGTACTTC
abundance: .; d_gene: .; len: 17; j_gene: TRBJ2-7; v_gene: TRBV15; CDR3aa: CATSRGFGGESFYEQYF; CDR3nt: TGTGCCACCAGCAGAGGATTTGGCGGGGAGTCTTTCTACGAGCAGTACTTC
abundance: .; d_gene: TRBD1; len: 14; j_gene: TRBJ1-4; v_gene: TRBV6-6; CDR3aa: CASRMPGGGEKLFF; CDR3nt: TGTGCCAGCAGAATGCCAGGGGGCGGTGAAAAACTGTTTTTT
abundance: .; d_gene: .; len: 16; j_gene: TRBJ2-5; v_gene: TRBV4-3; CDR3aa: CASSQEGGQGWETQYF; CDR3nt: TGCGCCAGCAGCCAAGAAGGGGGTCAGGGCTGGGAGACCCAGTACTTC
abundance: .; d_gene: .; len: 13; j_gene: TRBJ1-6; v_gene: TRBV5-1; CDR3aa: CASSFLESAPLHF; CDR3nt: TGCGCCAGCAGCTTCCTTGAGTCGGCACCCCTCCACTTT
abundance: .; d_gene: .; len: 15; j_gene: TRBJ2-1; v_gene: TRBV6-2/TRBV6-3; CDR3aa: CASSYSRSPPNEQFF; CDR3nt: TGTGCCAGCAGTTACTCCCGTTCTCCCCCCAATGAGCAGTTCTTC
abundance: .; d_gene: TRBD1; len: 15; j_gene: TRBJ1-1; v_gene: TRBV18; CDR3aa: CASSSRVRGHTEAFF; CDR3nt: TGTGCCAGCTCATCCCGTGTGAGGGGGCACACTGAAGCTTTCTTT
abundance: .; d_gene: .; len: 13; j_gene: TRBJ2-3; v_gene: TRBV10-3; CDR3aa: CAISESGGDTQYF; CDR3nt: TGTGCCATCAGTGAGTCCGGGGGAGATACGCAGTATTTT
abundance: .; d_gene: TRBD1; len: 15; j_gene: TRBJ1-4; v_gene: TRBV4-1; CDR3aa: CASSQDGAGGEKLFF; CDR3nt: TGCGCCAGCAGCCAAGATGGGGCAGGGGGTGAAAAACTGTTTTTT
abundance: .; d_gene: .; len: 13; j_gene: TRBJ1-1; v_gene: TRBV12-3/TRBV12-4; CDR3aa: CASSLGKNTEAFF; CDR3nt: TGTGCCAGCAGTTTGGGCAAGAACACTGAAGCTTTCTTT